What follows is one TCR beta chain and its context. Its antigen is not identified. The CDR3 extends over 13 amino acids. V was clipped by 5 bases and J by 2 bases, with 13 bases between them. Germline CDR1 SQVTM, CDR2 ANQGSEA. This entry comes from a study of OX40 agonist ivuxolimab in advanced cancers. Turning to the study itself: The dose-escalation cohort was about 87% male, with a mean age of about 58 years, ranging roughly 23 to 85. There were three patients with partial responses, one having hepatocellular carcinoma and two cutaneous melanoma. General study points: On average, CD8+ T cells had more expanded clones than CD4+. At 0.1 to 3.0 mg/kg and by week 6, clonal expansion occurred in CD4+ and CD8+ blood T cells.

The table came from immunoSEQ multiplex PCR; TCRdb's copy has only in-frame clones and leaves some out. The sample records around 77,000 clones, around nine tenths being singletons. This chain connects TRBV29-1 to TRBJ2-7, with D possibly being TRBD1 or TRBD2 (5 bases each). This TCR was sampled from an adult with an advanced solid tumor such as melanoma, head and neck, liver or kidney cancer. The sequencing used CD4+ or CD8+ T cells sorted from blood, collected in a trial of the OX40 agonist ivuxolimab. For the CDR3, the DNA is TGCAGCGTTCGTCAGGGAGTAACCTACGAGCAGTACTTC. As protein: CSVRQGVTYEQYF.